These 28 T cell receptor beta chains came from one sample sequenced in a study of T cell repertoires in cytomegalovirus infection. No cognate antigen is known for these TCRs. From the reads, TCRdb called clonotypes with MiXCR, one entry per CDR3 protein. The sample lists fewer than 1,000,000 distinct CDR3 sequences; 31% were seen once. The sample was cultured CD8+ T cells from PBMCs, taken from culture after CMV antigen stimulation. These receptors all stem from a human donor in good health (CMV status not recorded). Some clones in this sample may be carry-over from other donors' samples.

This clonotype showed up many times. The chain uses TRBV10-3 and TRBJ2-7; 10 positions agree with TRBD2. The J segment lost 0 bases and the V segment lost 4 bases, leaving 21 bases of the junction unmatched. The CDR3 totals 21 residues. Germline lookup yields CDR1 ENHRY and CDR2 SYGVKD. As DNA, the CDR3 is TGTGCCATCAGTGGGCCCAACCGGGCTAGCGGGGGACAGCAAAGCTCCTACGAGCAGTACTTC. It specifies CAISGPNRASGGQQSSYEQYF.

CDR3 sequence reads: CASSLTGSEYNEQFF. In nucleotides, the CDR3 is TGTGCCAGCAGCTTAACAGGGTCTGAGTACAATGAGCAGTTCTTC. The chain employs TRBV7-6 and TRBJ2-1, with D perhaps TRBD1 (6 bases). V was cut by 2 bases and J by 4 bases, with 12 bases left in between. CDR1 SGHVS and CDR2 FNYEAQ come from the germline V gene. The CDR3 runs 15 residues. Looking up the rest from reference TRBV7-6 and TRBJ2-1 gives the full variable domain: GAGVSQSPRYKVTKRGQDVALRCDPISGHVSLYWYRQALGQGPEFLTYFNYEAQQDKSGLPNDRFSAERPEGSISTLTIQRTEQRDSAMYRCASSLTGSEYNEQFFGPGTRLTVL.

The chain recombines TRBV7-9 with TRBJ2-5; D gene ambiguous. Trimming cost V 7 bases and J 6 bases, with 12 bases left between them. This CDR3 has 12 residues. Germline CDR1 SEHNR, CDR2 FQNEAQ (reference sequence). Here the CDR3 reads CASKGLMKTQYF. As DNA, the CDR3 is TGTGCCAGCAAGGGTTTAATGAAGACCCAGTACTTC.

This clonotype was recorded a few times. The V call is TRBV7-9, the J call TRBJ2-5; 13 bases agree with TRBD2. Germline V gives CDR1 SEHNR, CDR2 FQNEAQ (reference sequence). V gave up 6 bases and J gave up 5 bases; unmatched junction bases: 9. The CDR3 covers 16 residues. The CDR3 DNA reads as TGTGCCAGCAGTTCGGGACTAGCGGGGTCCGAGGAGACCCAGTACTTC. This gives the protein CASSSGLAGSEETQYF. Full variable domain (remainder filled in from reference TRBV7-9 and TRBJ2-5): DTGVSQNPRHKITKRGQNVTFRCDPISEHNRLYWYRQTLGQGPEFLTYFQNEAQLEKSRLLSDRFSAERPKGSFSTLEIQRTEQGDSAMYLCASSSGLAGSEETQYFGPGTRLLVL.

This clonotype was recorded at least ten times. The chain is built from TRBV11-1 and TRBJ2-1, with D possibly matching TRBD2 (5 bases). Trimming cost V 7 bases and J 2 bases, with 15 bases left between them. The CDR3 totals 15 residues. In germline, CDR1 is SGHAT, CDR2 FQDESV (reference sequence). The CDR3, as DNA: TGTGCCAGCACGAGAGGGTGGTCGCCCTACAATGAGCAGTTCTTC. Residues: CASTRGWSPYNEQFF.

This chain connects TRBV11-2 to TRBJ2-1; TRBD1 matches 8 bases. The germline V gene has CDR1 SGHAT and CDR2 FQNNGV. The CDR3 runs 16 residues. The V segment lost 5 bases and the J segment 4 bases; nucleotides outside the gene matches: 10. DNA of the CDR3: TGTGCCAGCAGCGAATCCGGGACAGGACATTACAATGAGCAGTTCTTC. This codes for CASSESGTGHYNEQFF.

This clonotype was detected a few times. The genes are TRBV20-1 and TRBJ1-2; 7 bases are a match to TRBD1. CDR1 and CDR2 from the germline V gene are DFQATT and SNEGSKA (reference sequence). The CDR3 sequence is 14 residues long. J was trimmed by 4 bases and V by 1 base; bases with no gene match: 6. CDR3 protein: CSARGRGRPYGYTF. The CDR3 DNA sequence: TGCAGTGCTAGAGGGAGGGGGCGCCCCTATGGCTACACCTTC.

J is TRBJ1-6 and V is TRBV27; 9 bases line up with TRBD1. This CDR3 spans 15 amino acids. Germline trimming cut 3 bases from V and 7 bases from J; bases unmatched to any gene: 4. The germline CDR1 and CDR2 sequences are MNHEY and SMNVEV (reference sequence). CDR3 DNA sequence: TGTGCCAGCAGTTTGGGCGACAGGGGGAATTCACCCCTCCACTTT. Residues: CASSLGDRGNSPLHF.

This clonotype has a handful of counts. The CDR3 DNA reads TGTGCCAGTAGTACCATTCCCACAGGGGCAAAAGAGACCCAGTACTTC. Encoded protein: CASSTIPTGAKETQYF. This chain uses TRBV19 with TRBJ2-5, with TRBD1 matching over 7 bases. The J segment lost 3 bases and the V segment lost 4 bases, leaving 11 bases of the junction unmatched. CDR1 and CDR2 from the germline V gene are LNHDA and SQIVND (reference sequence). CDR3 length: 16 amino acids. Complete variable domain (other parts from reference TRBV19 and TRBJ2-5): DGGITQSPKYLFRKEGQNVTLSCEQNLNHDAMYWYRQDPGQGLRLIYYSQIVNDFQKGDIAEGYSVSREKKESFPLTVTSAQKNPTAFYLCASSTIPTGAKETQYFGPGTRLLVL.

The chain couples TRBV19 to TRBJ2-6; 7 bases fit TRBD1. The trim removed 9 bases at V and 0 bases at J, leaving 8 bases unmatched. The CDR3 has 16 amino acids. Looked up from germline, CDR1 is LNHDA and CDR2 is SQIVND (reference sequence). The CDR3 spells CASQDRWSSGANVLTF. CDR3 bases: TGTGCCAGCCAGGACAGGTGGTCCTCTGGGGCCAACGTCCTGACTTTC.

The chain has TRBV28 and TRBJ2-7; TRBD1 aligns across 11 bases. With V trimmed by 10 bases and J by 5 bases, 10 bases remained unmatched. Looked up from germline, CDR1 is MDHEN and CDR2 is SYDVKM. The CDR3 consists of 14 residues. The CDR3 reads CANRTWTGGDEQYF. CDR3 nucleotides: TGTGCCAACAGGACGTGGACAGGGGGCGACGAGCAGTACTTC.

This chain joins TRBV4-1 and TRBJ1-5; weak D call: TRBD1 (5 bases). The V gene lost 8 bases and the J gene lost 2 bases, with 16 bases spanning the gap. Germline CDR1 reads MGHRA; CDR2 reads YSYEKL. There are 15 residues in the CDR3. CDR3: CASRTSATGNQPQHF. The CDR3 region has the DNA TGCGCCAGCCGAACATCAGCGACAGGCAATCAGCCCCAGCATTTT.

As DNA, the CDR3 is TGTGCCAGCAGTTTTCTAGACTCCTACGAGCAGTACTTC. Translation gives CASSFLDSYEQYF. The chain employs TRBV27 and TRBJ2-7; D is uncertain. The CDR3 has 13 residues. V lost 3 bases and J lost 0, with 6 bases in between. From germline, CDR1 is MNHEY and CDR2 SMNVEV (reference sequence).

This rearrangement joins TRBV20-1 to TRBJ2-1; D may match TRBD1 or TRBD2 (5 bases each). Per the germline V gene, CDR1 is DFQATT and CDR2 is SNEGSKA (reference sequence). The CDR3 consists of 16 residues. The V and J ends lost 0 bases and 0 bases respectively, with 12 bases between them. CDR3 coding DNA: TGCAGTGCTAGAGATGGTGAGGGACCCTCCTACAATGAGCAGTTCTTC. It codes for CSARDGEGPSYNEQFF.

This clonotype occurred a few times. This sequence joins TRBV4-1 and TRBJ2-7, with 9 bases that match TRBD1. The CDR3 loop spans 15 amino acids. The V gene end was trimmed by 1 base and the J gene end by 4 bases; junction bases not matched to a gene: 5. Germline V gene data show CDR1 as MGHRA and CDR2 as YSYEKL. CDR3 sequence (DNA): TGCGCCAGCAGCCAAGTTCCGGGACAGGGTTACGAGCAGTACGTC. Protein product: CASSQVPGQGYEQYV.

This clonotype has a handful of counts. J is TRBJ1-5 and V is TRBV6-6; D gene uncertain. The ends were cut back, 3 bases at V and 4 bases at J, with 13 bases in the middle. The CDR3 has 15 amino acids. Germline CDR1 is MNHNY and CDR2 is SVGAGI (reference sequence). The CDR3 protein is CASSYEFSGNQPQHF. CDR3 coding DNA: TGTGCCAGCAGTTATGAATTTTCGGGGAATCAGCCCCAGCATTTT.

J is TRBJ2-7 and V is TRBV27; a possible D gene is TRBD2 (6 bases). Germline loops: CDR1 MNHEY, CDR2 SMNVEV (reference sequence). The CDR3 covers 15 residues. With 0 bases removed from V and 2 bases from J, the gap between germline ends came to 11 bases. The CDR3 sequence: CASSLSPDYPYEQYF. The DNA of the CDR3 is TGTGCCAGCAGTTTATCCCCGGACTACCCCTACGAGCAGTACTTC.

On this clonotype: A much larger clone is a single base away; this may be a read error. J is TRBJ2-1 and V is TRBV7-8; 10 bases agree with TRBD2. The germline V gene encodes CDR1 SGHVS and CDR2 FQNEAQ. The CDR3 covers 18 residues. The chain's CDR3 is CASNLEYSAGGLSNEQFF. The DNA for the CDR3 is TGTGCCAGCAACTTAGAGTATTCAGCGGGGGGGCTATCAAATGAGCAGTTCTTC.

This clonotype was seen a few times. The chain is built from TRBV6-1 and TRBJ2-7; possible D gene TRBD2, 5 bases. The CDR3 spans 14 residues. V lost 1 base and J 1 base, leaving 8 bases between the germline ends. Germline CDR1 is MNHNS and CDR2 is SASEGT. The CDR3 is CASSEVGGSYEQYV. The CDR3 DNA follows: TGTGCCAGCAGTGAAGTAGGAGGATCCTACGAGCAGTACGTC.

Many counts were recorded for this clonotype. J is TRBJ1-1 and V is TRBV19; unclear D gene. The CDR3 loop spans 11 amino acids. With 9 bases removed from V and 7 bases from J, the gap between germline ends came to 12 bases. Germline-derived CDR1 and CDR2 are LNHDA and SQIVND (reference sequence). The CDR3 protein is CASSLGFEAFF. CDR3 sequence (DNA): TGTGCCAGCAGCTTAGGCTTTGAAGCTTTCTTT.

This clonotype was seen a few times. The chain uses TRBV12-3 or TRBV12-4 and TRBJ1-1, with TRBD1 as a possible D gene (5 bases). Trimming removed 7 bases at V and 3 bases at J, with 30 bases between. CDR3 length: 19 residues. CDR3 DNA: TGTGCCAGCACCCGATCCACAGGCAGCTTGGCCGCCGGGGACACTGAAGCTTTCTTT. Amino acids: CASTRSTGSLAAGDTEAFF.

CDR3 bases: TGTGCCAGCAGTTACTGGCTTACAGGAGCGGATCAGCCCCAGCATTTT. Protein product: CASSYWLTGADQPQHF. This rearrangement joins TRBV6-2 or TRBV6-3 to TRBJ1-5; possibly TRBD1 for D (5 bases). V was cut by 1 base and J by 5 bases, with 15 bases left in between. The V gene's germline CDR1 is MNHEY and CDR2 SVGEGT. The CDR3 covers 16 residues.

To note about this clonotype: Sequence at one end of the junction differs from germline and may be a read error. The V and J genes are TRBV12-5 and TRBJ1-1; D not resolved. CDR1 is LGHNT and CDR2 is FRNRAP in the germline V gene. The CDR3 totals 17 residues. The CDR3 DNA sequence: TGTGTTAGTGGTCCTGGAAAGCAGGAAATAGATAACACTGAAGCTTTCTTT. Its translation is CVSGPGKQEIDNTEAFF.

The chain combines TRBV7-2 with TRBJ2-5, with D possibly TRBD2 on 7 matching bases. The V gene's germline CDR1 is SGHTA and CDR2 FQGNSA. Trimming removed 6 bases from V and 5 bases from J, with 16 bases in between. The CDR3 is made up of 14 amino acids. The CDR3 loop is CASRGGGWLETQYF. CDR3 DNA: TGTGCCAGCAGAGGGGGGGGCTGGCTGGAGACCCAGTACTTC.

This clonotype was observed a handful of times. The chain joins TRBV28 to TRBJ2-5; TRBD1 matches 7 bases. This CDR3 has 14 residues. Unmatched junction bases numbered 11, after V lost 6 bases and J lost 7 bases. Per the germline V gene, CDR1 is MDHEN and CDR2 is SYDVKM. This CDR3 reads CASRKDRPAGTQYF. CDR3 sequence (DNA): TGTGCCAGCAGGAAGGACAGGCCTGCGGGGACCCAGTACTTC.

This chain joins TRBV6-1 and TRBJ1-1, with D unresolved. Germline loops: CDR1 MNHNS, CDR2 SASEGT. The CDR3 has 12 residues. V was clipped by 10 bases and J by 1 base, with 10 bases between them. The CDR3 region is CATAYANTEAFF. CDR3 nucleotide sequence: TGTGCCACCGCATACGCGAACACTGAAGCTTTCTTT.

This clonotype was detected ten times or more. The V and J genes are TRBV19 and TRBJ2-3; D gene unclear. Germline CDR1 is LNHDA and CDR2 is SQIVND (reference sequence). The CDR3 has 14 amino acids. Trimming shortened V by 3 bases and J by 0 bases, and 7 bases separated the two germline ends. Written as DNA, the CDR3 is TGTGCCAGTAGTATGCCGGGTAGCACAGATACGCAGTATTTT. Protein sequence: CASSMPGSTDTQYF.

At least ten counts were recorded for this clonotype. The chain carries TRBV5-1 and TRBJ2-7; TRBD1 matches at 9 bases. The V and J ends lost 4 bases and 2 bases, in that order; junction bases with no gene match: 4. This CDR3 has 14 residues. CDR1 SGHRS and CDR2 YFSETQ come from the germline V gene. The CDR3, as DNA: TGCGCCAGCAGCCCGGGGACAGGGCCCTACGAGCAGTACGTC. Protein: CASSPGTGPYEQYV.